The rows below give T cell receptor beta chains drawn from one sample of a study of CD8 T cells in ankylosing spondylitis. TCRdb re-called the 5' RACE reads through MiXCR, storing one row per CDR3 protein. The profile covers 200,000 to 250,000 distinct CDR3 sequences, with roughly 18% appearing a single time and 40% to 50% taken by the ten largest. The specimen was blood, either unsorted or a sorted T cell fraction (not recorded which). The receptors here all came from a male donor with ankylosing spondylitis. The CDR3 runs from the conserved cysteine through the conserved F or W. The D gene is left open where the match is weak. Size is stated for part of the rows, as once, few or many counts, or as a class when the clone is expanded.

j_call | d_call | clone_size | v_call | cdr3_aa | cdr3_nt
TRBJ2-3 | - | - | TRBV4-1 | CASSQEYRVEADTQYF | TGCGCCAGCAGCCAAGAATATCGGGTGGAGGCAGATACGCAGTATTTT
TRBJ2-5 | TRBD2 | few | TRBV11-2 | CASSLGLVAGFETQYF | TGTGCCAGCAGCTTAGGACTAGTAGCGGGGTTTGAGACCCAGTACTTC
TRBJ2-3 | TRBD2 | many | TRBV12-3/TRBV12-4 | CASSPSGVTDTQYF | TGTGCCAGCAGTCCAAGCGGGGTAACAGATACGCAGTATTTT
TRBJ2-7 | - | - | TRBV5-6 | CASSGTGSPYEQYF | TGTGCCAGCAGCGGAACAGGGTCCCCCTACGAGCAGTACTTC
TRBJ1-1 | TRBD1 | - | TRBV9 | CASSVSLGGGTEAFF | TGTGCCAGCAGCGTATCTTTAGGGGGCGGCACTGAAGCTTTCTTT
TRBJ2-5 | TRBD1 | many | TRBV12-3/TRBV12-4 | CASSFQGAISETQYF | TGTGCCAGCAGTTTCCAGGGGGCGATTTCCGAGACCCAGTACTTC
TRBJ2-4 | TRBD2 | - | TRBV3-1 | CASSQDASGLYF | TGTGCCAGCAGCCAAGACGCTAGCGGGCTGTACTTC
TRBJ2-1 | - | few | TRBV7-3 | CASSSTSGDSYNEQFF | TGTGCCAGCAGCTCAACTTCGGGGGACTCCTACAATGAGCAGTTCTTC
TRBJ2-7 | - | - | TRBV27 | CASSYRGNTYEQYF | TGTGCCAGCAGTTACAGAGGGAATACCTACGAGCAGTACTTC
TRBJ2-1 | - | few | TRBV4-1 | CASSQDLREGGGFNEQFF | TGCGCCAGCAGCCAAGATCTTCGCGAGGGAGGGGGGTTCAATGAGCAGTTCTTC
TRBJ1-2 | - | - | TRBV7-9 | CASSLDISGHYGYTF | TGTGCCAGCAGCTTAGACATCTCGGGTCACTATGGCTACACCTTC